This T cell receptor (beta chain) comes out of a study of early T cells in non-severe SARS-CoV-2 infection. The CDR3 sequence is 13 residues long. The germline gives CDR1 SGHKS, CDR2 YYEKEE (reference sequence). Between the trimmed V and J ends, which lost 5 bases and 5 bases, there was a span of 12 bases. MiXCR, run by TCRdb on the 5' RACE reads, gives a single entry per CDR3 protein. This table has 40,000 to 60,000 distinct CDR3 sequences, about 7.8% appearing once. The source of this sequence is an adult who was a healthcare worker with PCR-confirmed SARS-CoV-2 infection or an uninfected control (not recorded which). What was sequenced was whole blood. The chain combines TRBV5-5 with TRBJ2-3; tentatively, D is TRBD2 (5 bases). The CDR3 loop is CASSSTRLDTQYF. In DNA, the CDR3 is TGTGCCAGCAGTTCAACTAGGTTAGATACGCAGTATTTT. Full variable domain (remainder filled in from reference TRBV5-5 and TRBJ2-3): DAGVTQSPTHLIKTRGQQVTLRCSPISGHKSVSWYQQVLGQGPQFIFQYYEKEERGRGNFPDRFSARQFPNYSSELNVNALLLGDSALYLCASSSTRLDTQYFGPGTRLTVL.